One and the same sample provided the 10 T cell receptor beta chains below, sequenced in a study of cytomegalovirus exposure and HLA in healthy donors. PCR involved 60 Vbeta and 13 Jbeta primers. TCRdb keeps only in-frame clones here, not all; method: immunoSEQ multiplex PCR. The sample has tens of thousands of clones, 65% to 85% seen once. Sequenced: PBMCs. The receptor source for this set is a man in his thirties or forties in good health and CMV-seronegative.

The gene calls are TRBV5-4 and TRBJ1-1; TRBD1 might be the D (5 bases). This CDR3 is built from 15 residues. Looked up from germline, CDR1 is SGHNT and CDR2 is YYREEE (reference sequence). Trimming removed 3 bases at V and 1 base at J, with 13 bases between. The CDR3 protein is CASSSQAGGNTEAFF. Here the CDR3 DNA reads TGTGCCAGCAGCTCCCAAGCGGGGGGGAACACTGAAGCTTTCTTT.

The chain carries TRBV9 and TRBJ2-7; tentatively, D is TRBD1 (6 bases). Germline V gene sequence: CDR1 SGDLS, CDR2 YYNGEE. V gave up 3 bases and J gave up 4 bases, with 14 bases separating them. The CDR3 runs to 14 residues. CDR3 bases: TGTGCCAGCAGCGCCAGGGACACAAGGTACGAGCAGTACTTC. Amino acid sequence: CASSARDTRYEQYF.

V gene TRBV10-3 combines with J gene TRBJ1-2; TRBD1 aligns across 8 bases. CDR3 size: 13 residues. V lost 7 bases, J lost 7 bases, and 8 bases stayed unmatched. Looked up from germline, CDR1 is ENHRY and CDR2 is SYGVKD. Here the CDR3 DNA reads TGTGCCATCAACCATAGTGACAGGGGTGGCTACACCTTC. It is translated as CAINHSDRGGYTF.

The V call is TRBV7-9, the J call TRBJ2-7; a possible D gene is TRBD2 (5 bases). Trimming took 6 bases from V and 5 from J, leaving 26 bases between them. Germline V gene data show CDR1 as SEHNR and CDR2 as FQNEAQ (reference sequence). There are 17 residues in the CDR3. Written as DNA, the CDR3 is TGTGCCAGCAGTGGAGGTGTAGTCGGCTCCCCTATCCACGAGCAGTACTTC. Protein: CASSGGVVGSPIHEQYF.

The chain employs TRBV29-1 and TRBJ1-2, with a tentative D call TRBD1 (5 bases). The germline CDR1 and CDR2 sequences are SQVTM and ANQGSEA. The CDR3 length is 15 residues. V lost 4 bases to trimming and J lost 3 bases, with 18 bases between them. The CDR3 region is CSVGIWGDGDYGYTF. CDR3 sequence (DNA): TGCAGCGTTGGGATATGGGGGGACGGAGACTATGGCTACACCTTC.

In its sample, this clone was seen a few times. This sequence joins TRBV15 and TRBJ2-7; D may be TRBD1 (5 bases). CDR3 length equals 14 residues. The V end was cut by 0 bases, the J end by 4 bases, with 10 bases between. Germline CDR1 and CDR2: LNHNV and YYDKDF (reference sequence). CDR3: CATSREGGQYEQYF. The CDR3 nucleotides are TGTGCCACCAGCAGAGAGGGCGGACAATACGAGCAGTACTTC.

The V call is TRBV11-3, the J call TRBJ1-6; D is uncertain. With 5 bases removed from V and 1 base from J, the gap between germline ends came to 12 bases. The CDR3 has 16 amino acids. Germline loops: CDR1 SGHNT, CDR2 YENEEA. The CDR3 loop is CASSHYKGSYNSPLHF. In DNA form, the CDR3 reads TGTGCCAGCAGCCACTACAAAGGATCCTATAATTCACCCCTCCACTTT.

The genes are TRBV9 and TRBJ1-1; D remains unclear. Trimming cost V 2 bases and J 3 bases, with 11 bases left between them. Germline lookup yields CDR1 SGDLS and CDR2 YYNGEE. The CDR3 extends over 14 amino acids. This CDR3 reads CASSVDIRDTEAFF. The CDR3 nucleotides read TGTGCCAGCAGCGTTGACATTAGAGACACTGAAGCTTTCTTT.

V gene TRBV14 combines with J gene TRBJ1-2; TRBD1 matches at 10 bases. V lost 3 bases to trimming and J lost 6 bases; unmatched junction nucleotides: 7. Germline V gene data show CDR1 as SGHDN and CDR2 as FVKESK. The CDR3 consists of 15 residues. The CDR3 sequence is CASSQISGTGDGYTF. DNA of the CDR3: TGTGCCAGCAGCCAGATTTCCGGGACAGGGGATGGCTACACCTTC.

V usage is TRBV29-1 and J usage is TRBJ2-7; TRBD2 is a possible D gene (6 bases). Germline CDR1 is SQVTM and CDR2 is ANQGSEA. V was cut by 2 bases and J by 2 bases, with 13 bases left in between. This CDR3 comprises 14 residues. The CDR3 DNA reads as TGCAGCGTTGAAAGAGGGAGGTTCCCCTACGAGCAGTACTTC. It yields the protein CSVERGRFPYEQYF.